Listed below are T cell receptor beta chains from one sample, sequenced in a study of blood T cell repertoires in COVID-19. Sequenced by immunoSEQ multiplex PCR; TCRdb stores in-frame clones only, minus some. The table shows 300,000 to 350,000 clones, with roughly 89% occurring only once. The sample taken for sequencing was peripheral blood. Receptors originate from a woman between 18 and 29 years old who had recovered from COVID-19. The CDR3 runs from the conserved cysteine through the conserved F or W. D genes are given only for firm matches. The size field is filled for only some rows; it gives once, few, many or a size class.

CDR3aa: CASSPGQGSGYTF; CDR3nt: TGTGCCAGCAGCCCAGGACAGGGCTCTGGCTACACCTTC; abundance: -; d_gene: TRBD1; j_gene: TRBJ1-2; v_gene: TRBV5-5
CDR3aa: CASSLVRGLAGAETQYF; CDR3nt: TGTGCCAGCAGCTTAGTGAGGGGACTAGCGGGAGCAGAGACCCAGTACTTC; abundance: -; d_gene: TRBD2; j_gene: TRBJ2-5; v_gene: TRBV7-9
CDR3aa: CASSPLGVAYGYTF; CDR3nt: TGTGCCAGCAGTCCCTTAGGGGTTGCCTATGGCTACACCTTC; abundance: -; d_gene: -; j_gene: TRBJ1-2; v_gene: TRBV27
CDR3aa: CASSRGLAGGSSYNEQFF; CDR3nt: TGTGCCAGTAGTAGGGGACTAGCGGGAGGTTCCTCCTACAATGAGCAGTTCTTC; abundance: -; d_gene: TRBD2; j_gene: TRBJ2-1; v_gene: TRBV19
CDR3aa: CASSQGANGYTF; CDR3nt: TGTGCCAGCAGCCAGGGGGCGAATGGCTACACCTTC; abundance: once; d_gene: -; j_gene: TRBJ1-2; v_gene: TRBV3-1/TRBV3-2
CDR3aa: CASSSSGGRLGSPLHF; CDR3nt: TGTGCCAGCAGCTCATCAGGGGGCAGACTTGGTTCACCCCTCCACTTT; abundance: -; d_gene: TRBD1; j_gene: TRBJ1-6; v_gene: TRBV7-9
CDR3aa: CASSWGPSAEAFF; CDR3nt: TGTGCCAGCAGTTGGGGCCCGTCCGCTGAAGCTTTCTTT; abundance: -; d_gene: -; j_gene: TRBJ1-1; v_gene: TRBV12-3/TRBV12-4
CDR3aa: CASSPRVENTEAFF; CDR3nt: TGTGCCAGCTCACCCCGGGTGGAGAACACTGAAGCTTTCTTT; abundance: -; d_gene: -; j_gene: TRBJ1-1; v_gene: TRBV18
CDR3aa: CASSQRTGNRNIDTEAFF; CDR3nt: TGTGCCAGCAGCCAGAGGACAGGGAACCGGAATATCGACACTGAAGCTTTCTTT; abundance: few; d_gene: TRBD1; j_gene: TRBJ1-1; v_gene: TRBV7-9
CDR3aa: CASSRVGQALNYGYTF; CDR3nt: TGCGCCAGCAGCCGGGTCGGACAGGCTTTAAACTATGGCTACACCTTC; abundance: -; d_gene: TRBD1; j_gene: TRBJ1-2; v_gene: TRBV4-1
CDR3aa: CASRLAGGTYNEQFF; CDR3nt: TGTGCCAGCCGCTTAGCGGGGGGTACCTACAATGAGCAGTTCTTC; abundance: -; d_gene: TRBD2; j_gene: TRBJ2-1; v_gene: TRBV25-1
CDR3aa: CASSPYSQSNEKLFF; CDR3nt: TGTGCCAGCTCACCATATTCGCAGTCCAATGAAAAACTGTTTTTT; abundance: -; d_gene: -; j_gene: TRBJ1-4; v_gene: TRBV18
CDR3aa: CASSLPPRLAGVDNEQFF; CDR3nt: TGTGCCAGCAGCTTACCCCCGAGACTAGCGGGAGTTGACAATGAGCAGTTCTTC; abundance: once; d_gene: TRBD2; j_gene: TRBJ2-1; v_gene: TRBV7-7
CDR3aa: CASSHRTSGYNEQFF; CDR3nt: TGTGCCAGCAGCCACCGGACTAGCGGCTACAATGAGCAGTTCTTC; abundance: -; d_gene: TRBD2; j_gene: TRBJ2-1; v_gene: TRBV6-5
CDR3aa: CASSSGLVEGANEQFF; CDR3nt: TGTGCCAGCAGCTCCGGACTAGTGGAGGGTGCCAATGAGCAGTTCTTC; abundance: -; d_gene: TRBD2; j_gene: TRBJ2-1; v_gene: TRBV7-7
CDR3aa: CASSPGTSAETQYF; CDR3nt: TGTGCCAGCAGCCCGGGGACTAGTGCAGAGACCCAGTACTTC; abundance: -; d_gene: TRBD2; j_gene: TRBJ2-5; v_gene: TRBV3-1/TRBV3-2
CDR3aa: CASSLSGSGYNEQFF; CDR3nt: TGTGCCAGCAGCTTAAGCGGGAGTGGGTACAATGAGCAGTTCTTC; abundance: -; d_gene: TRBD2; j_gene: TRBJ2-1; v_gene: TRBV7-8
CDR3aa: CASSLAARTDTQYF; CDR3nt: TGTGCCAGCAGCTTGGCTGCCCGGACAGATACGCAGTATTTT; abundance: -; d_gene: -; j_gene: TRBJ2-3; v_gene: TRBV5-6
CDR3aa: CASSESGVTNEKLFF; CDR3nt: TGTGCCAGCAGTGAATCAGGGGTAACTAATGAAAAACTGTTTTTT; abundance: -; d_gene: -; j_gene: TRBJ1-4; v_gene: TRBV25-1
CDR3aa: CASTLMAAPTDTQYF; CDR3nt: TGTGCCAGCACCCTAATGGCGGCCCCCACAGATACGCAGTATTTT; abundance: -; d_gene: -; j_gene: TRBJ2-3; v_gene: TRBV14
CDR3aa: CASSFRLAGYYNEQFF; CDR3nt: TGTGCCAGCAGCTTTAGACTAGCGGGTTATTACAATGAGCAGTTCTTC; abundance: once; d_gene: TRBD2; j_gene: TRBJ2-1; v_gene: TRBV7-2
CDR3aa: CASSKQVSGGRNEQFF; CDR3nt: TGTGCCAGCAGCAAACAAGTTAGCGGTGGTAGGAATGAGCAGTTCTTC; abundance: -; d_gene: -; j_gene: TRBJ2-1; v_gene: TRBV9
CDR3aa: CASSYGGSKNEQFF; CDR3nt: TGTGCCAGCAGTTACGGGGGGTCTAAGAATGAGCAGTTCTTC; abundance: -; d_gene: -; j_gene: TRBJ2-1; v_gene: TRBV6-2/TRBV6-3
CDR3aa: CASSLVRGDYGYTF; CDR3nt: TGTGCCAGCAGCTTGGTAAGGGGCGACTATGGCTACACCTTC; abundance: few; d_gene: -; j_gene: TRBJ1-2; v_gene: TRBV5-6
CDR3aa: CASSSASGDRNEQFF; CDR3nt: TGTGCCAGCAGCTCCGCTAGCGGGGATCGGAATGAGCAGTTCTTC; abundance: -; d_gene: TRBD2; j_gene: TRBJ2-1; v_gene: TRBV11-3
CDR3aa: CASSLTETGYTGELFF; CDR3nt: TGTGCCAGCAGCTTAACAGAGACGGGGTACACCGGGGAGCTGTTTTTT; abundance: -; d_gene: -; j_gene: TRBJ2-2; v_gene: TRBV11-3
CDR3aa: CASTTAGEETQYF; CDR3nt: TGTGCCAGCACCACGGCCGGGGAAGAGACCCAGTACTTC; abundance: -; d_gene: -; j_gene: TRBJ2-5; v_gene: TRBV7-8
CDR3aa: CAISETQWDGYTF; CDR3nt: TGTGCCATCAGTGAGACACAGTGGGATGGCTACACCTTC; abundance: -; d_gene: -; j_gene: TRBJ1-2; v_gene: TRBV10-3
CDR3aa: CASSTEIRGSGNTIYF; CDR3nt: TGTGCCAGCAGTACAGAAATCCGGGGGAGTGGAAACACCATATATTTT; abundance: few; d_gene: -; j_gene: TRBJ1-3; v_gene: TRBV28
CDR3aa: CASSWRLAGHHTDTQYF; CDR3nt: TGTGCCAGCAGCTGGCGACTAGCGGGACATCACACAGATACGCAGTATTTT; abundance: -; d_gene: TRBD2; j_gene: TRBJ2-3; v_gene: TRBV7-2
CDR3aa: CASSTPLGGYQETQYF; CDR3nt: TGTGCCAGCAGTACACCTCTGGGAGGGTATCAAGAGACCCAGTACTTC; abundance: once; d_gene: TRBD2; j_gene: TRBJ2-5; v_gene: TRBV28
CDR3aa: CASSLVRLAGDLRGDTQYF; CDR3nt: TGTGCCAGCAGCTTAGTGCGGCTAGCGGGAGACTTGCGCGGAGATACGCAGTATTTT; abundance: -; d_gene: TRBD2; j_gene: TRBJ2-3; v_gene: TRBV7-9
CDR3aa: CASSLGLADHQYF; CDR3nt: TGTGCCAGCAGCTTAGGACTAGCTGATCATCAGTACTTC; abundance: -; d_gene: TRBD2; j_gene: TRBJ2-5; v_gene: TRBV7-6
CDR3aa: CASSPAGEIEKLFF; CDR3nt: TGTGCCAGCAGCCCGGCCGGGGAAATTGAAAAACTGTTTTTT; abundance: -; d_gene: -; j_gene: TRBJ1-4; v_gene: TRBV11-3
CDR3aa: CASTTNQETQYF; CDR3nt: TGTGCCAGCACCACAAACCAAGAGACCCAGTACTTC; abundance: -; d_gene: -; j_gene: TRBJ2-5; v_gene: TRBV6-5
CDR3aa: CASSSITGAGELFF; CDR3nt: TGTGCCAGCAGTTCAATAACAGGGGCCGGGGAGCTGTTTTTT; abundance: -; d_gene: TRBD1; j_gene: TRBJ2-2; v_gene: TRBV6-5
CDR3aa: CASSAASGLTGELFF; CDR3nt: TGTGCCAGCAGCGCCGCCAGCGGGCTTACAGGGGAGCTGTTTTTT; abundance: -; d_gene: -; j_gene: TRBJ2-2; v_gene: TRBV5-6
CDR3aa: CASSRRQGDTEAFF; CDR3nt: TGTGCCAGCAGTCGTCGACAGGGGGACACTGAAGCTTTCTTT; abundance: -; d_gene: TRBD1; j_gene: TRBJ1-1; v_gene: TRBV6-5
CDR3aa: CASSLSSWGATNEKLFF; CDR3nt: TGTGCCAGCAGTTTAAGCTCTTGGGGCGCCACTAATGAAAAACTGTTTTTT; abundance: -; d_gene: -; j_gene: TRBJ1-4; v_gene: TRBV28
CDR3aa: CASSYRRVDGYTF; CDR3nt: TGTGCCAGCAGCTACAGGCGAGTGGATGGCTACACCTTC; abundance: -; d_gene: -; j_gene: TRBJ1-2; v_gene: TRBV7-2
CDR3aa: CASSYDRVSYNSPLHF; CDR3nt: TGTGCCAGCAGTTACGACAGGGTGTCCTATAATTCACCCCTCCACTTT; abundance: -; d_gene: TRBD1; j_gene: TRBJ1-6; v_gene: TRBV6-2/TRBV6-3
CDR3aa: CASSTRPQDAISGANVLTF; CDR3nt: TGTGCCAGCAGCACTAGACCGCAGGATGCCATTTCTGGGGCCAACGTCCTGACTTTC; abundance: -; d_gene: -; j_gene: TRBJ2-6; v_gene: TRBV9
CDR3aa: CATSDPGQVPYGYTF; CDR3nt: TGTGCCACCAGTGACCCCGGACAGGTGCCCTATGGCTACACCTTC; abundance: -; d_gene: TRBD1; j_gene: TRBJ1-2; v_gene: TRBV24-1
CDR3aa: CASSQDRDRVGSPLHF; CDR3nt: TGTGCCAGCAGCCAAGACAGGGACAGGGTAGGGTCACCCCTCCACTTT; abundance: -; d_gene: TRBD1; j_gene: TRBJ1-6; v_gene: TRBV4-2
CDR3aa: CASSSGTGKETQYF; CDR3nt: TGTGCCAGCAGCTCCGGGACAGGGAAGGAGACCCAGTACTTC; abundance: -; d_gene: TRBD1; j_gene: TRBJ2-5; v_gene: TRBV27
CDR3aa: CASSLAADSGTEF; CDR3nt: TGTGCCAGCAGTTTAGCGGCCGATTCCGGGACAGAGTTT; abundance: -; d_gene: TRBD1; j_gene: TRBJ1-1; v_gene: TRBV28
CDR3aa: CASSESDYQPQHF; CDR3nt: TGTGCCAGCAGTGAAAGCGACTATCAGCCCCAGCATTTT; abundance: -; d_gene: -; j_gene: TRBJ1-5; v_gene: TRBV6-1
CDR3aa: CSVEAPDSYNEQFF; CDR3nt: TGCAGCGTTGAAGCCCCCGACAGCTACAATGAGCAGTTCTTC; abundance: -; d_gene: -; j_gene: TRBJ2-1; v_gene: TRBV29-1
CDR3aa: CASSGSGWPTDTQYF; CDR3nt: TGTGCCAGCAGTGGTAGCGGGTGGCCCACAGATACGCAGTATTTT; abundance: -; d_gene: TRBD2; j_gene: TRBJ2-3; v_gene: TRBV2
CDR3aa: CASSTGQGARNQPQHF; CDR3nt: TGTGCCAGCAGCACCGGACAGGGGGCGCGCAATCAGCCCCAGCATTTT; abundance: -; d_gene: TRBD1; j_gene: TRBJ1-5; v_gene: TRBV5-6
CDR3aa: CASSEWTGGDYQPQHF; CDR3nt: TGTGCCAGCAGTGAATGGACAGGGGGCGACTATCAGCCCCAGCATTTT; abundance: -; d_gene: TRBD1; j_gene: TRBJ1-5; v_gene: TRBV7-2
CDR3aa: CASSNHAPMTATEAFF; CDR3nt: TGTGCCAGCAGTAACCATGCCCCCATGACTGCCACTGAAGCTTTCTTT; abundance: -; d_gene: -; j_gene: TRBJ1-1; v_gene: TRBV2